Detailed here is one TCR beta chain. Its antigen is currently unknown. These data come from a study of vaccination and CD4 T cells after COVID-19. Treatment meaning: roughly 11-day PBMC culture with coronavirus spike peptide pools or control peptides (ViraFEST assay). Sequencing of DNA taken from cultured CD4+ T cells relied on the Oncomine TCR Beta short-read assay. Investigators isolated genomic DNA from cultured CD4+ T cells. Using its own MiXCR run on the PCR reads, TCRdb lists one record per CDR3 protein. Altogether under 20,000 distinct CDR3 sequences are present, approximately 56% being singletons, with the ten largest covering approximately 15%. Sequenced here: CD4+ T cells from blood, cultured in vitro, sampled before SARS-CoV-2 vaccination. This receptor was obtained from a human donor who had recovered from COVID-19.

CDR3 nucleotide sequence: TGTGCCTGGAGCCCAACAGCGCTGGGGACTGAAGCTTTCTTT. Protein: CAWSPTALGTEAFF. The chain combines TRBV30 with TRBJ1-1; D remains ambiguous. CDR1 and CDR2 from the germline V gene are GTSNPN and SVGIG (reference sequence). Trimming cost V 3 bases and J 5 bases, with 16 bases left between them. The CDR3 is made up of 14 amino acids.